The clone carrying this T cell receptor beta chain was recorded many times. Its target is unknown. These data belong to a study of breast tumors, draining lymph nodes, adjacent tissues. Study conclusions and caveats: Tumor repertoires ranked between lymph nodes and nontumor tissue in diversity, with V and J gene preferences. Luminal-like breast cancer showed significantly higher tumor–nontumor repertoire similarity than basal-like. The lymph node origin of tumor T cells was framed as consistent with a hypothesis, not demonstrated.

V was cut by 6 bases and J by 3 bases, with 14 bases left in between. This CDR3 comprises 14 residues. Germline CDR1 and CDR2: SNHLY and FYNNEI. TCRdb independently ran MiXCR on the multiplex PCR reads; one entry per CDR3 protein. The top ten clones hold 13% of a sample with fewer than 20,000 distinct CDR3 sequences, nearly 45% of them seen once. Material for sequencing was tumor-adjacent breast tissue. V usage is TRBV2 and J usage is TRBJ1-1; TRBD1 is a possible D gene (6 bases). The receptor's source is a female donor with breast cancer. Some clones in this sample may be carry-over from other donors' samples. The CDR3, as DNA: TGTGCCAGCAGCCCTACAGGGACGCACACTGAAGCTTTCTTT. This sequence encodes CASSPTGTHTEAFF. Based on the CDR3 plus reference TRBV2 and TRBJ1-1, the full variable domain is EPEVTQTPSHQVTQMGQEVILRCVPISNHLYFYWYRQILGQKVEFLVSFYNNEISEKSEIFDDQFSVERPDGSNFTLKIRSTKLEDSAMYFCASSPTGTHTEAFFGQGTRLTVV.